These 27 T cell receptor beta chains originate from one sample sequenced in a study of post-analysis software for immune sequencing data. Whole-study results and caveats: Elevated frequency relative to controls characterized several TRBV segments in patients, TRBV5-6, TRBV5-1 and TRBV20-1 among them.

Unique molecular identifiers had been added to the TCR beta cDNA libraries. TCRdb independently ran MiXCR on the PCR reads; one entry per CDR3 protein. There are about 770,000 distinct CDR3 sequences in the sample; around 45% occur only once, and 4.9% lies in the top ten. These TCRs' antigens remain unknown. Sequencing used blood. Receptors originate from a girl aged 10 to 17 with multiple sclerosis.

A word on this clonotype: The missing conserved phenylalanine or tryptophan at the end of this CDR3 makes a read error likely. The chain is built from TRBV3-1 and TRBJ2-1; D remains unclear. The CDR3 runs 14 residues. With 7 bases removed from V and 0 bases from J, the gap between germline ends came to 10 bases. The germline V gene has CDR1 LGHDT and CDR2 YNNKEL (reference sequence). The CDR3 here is CASTPGLSYNEQFC. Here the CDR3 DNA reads TGTGCCAGCACCCCGGGTCTCTCCTACAATGAGCAGTTCTGC.

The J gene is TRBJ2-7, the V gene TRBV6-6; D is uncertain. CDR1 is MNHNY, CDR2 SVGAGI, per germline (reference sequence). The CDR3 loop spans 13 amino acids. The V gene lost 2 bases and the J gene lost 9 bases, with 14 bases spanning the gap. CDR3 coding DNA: TGTGCCAGCAGTTACATGTCAGAGGCCGGGCAGTACTTC. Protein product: CASSYMSEAGQYF.

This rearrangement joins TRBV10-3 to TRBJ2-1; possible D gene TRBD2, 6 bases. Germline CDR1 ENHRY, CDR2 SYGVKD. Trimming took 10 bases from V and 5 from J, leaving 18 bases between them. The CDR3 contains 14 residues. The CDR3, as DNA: TGTGCCACCACGGGGACTGTCACGAACAATGAGCAGTTCTTC. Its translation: CATTGTVTNNEQFF.

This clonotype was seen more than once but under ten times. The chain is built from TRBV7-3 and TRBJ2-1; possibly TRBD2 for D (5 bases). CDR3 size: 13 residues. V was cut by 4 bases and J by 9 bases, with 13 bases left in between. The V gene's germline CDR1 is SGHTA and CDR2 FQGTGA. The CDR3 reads CASSWALEGEQFF. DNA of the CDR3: TGTGCCAGCAGCTGGGCACTAGAGGGTGAGCAGTTCTTC.

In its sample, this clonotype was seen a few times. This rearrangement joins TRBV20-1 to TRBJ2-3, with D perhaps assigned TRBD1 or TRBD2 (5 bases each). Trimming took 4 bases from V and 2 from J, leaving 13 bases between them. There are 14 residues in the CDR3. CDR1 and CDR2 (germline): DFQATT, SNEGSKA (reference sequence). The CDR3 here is CSATGTDDTDTQYF. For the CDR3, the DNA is TGCAGTGCTACCGGGACCGACGACACAGATACGCAGTATTTT.

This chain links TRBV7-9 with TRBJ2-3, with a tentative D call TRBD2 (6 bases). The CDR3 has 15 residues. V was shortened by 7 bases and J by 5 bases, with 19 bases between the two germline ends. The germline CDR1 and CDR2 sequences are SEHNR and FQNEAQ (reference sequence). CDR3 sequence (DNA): TGTGCCAGCACCCCGGGATTCGGGAGAATAGATACGCAGTATTTT. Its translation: CASTPGFGRIDTQYF.

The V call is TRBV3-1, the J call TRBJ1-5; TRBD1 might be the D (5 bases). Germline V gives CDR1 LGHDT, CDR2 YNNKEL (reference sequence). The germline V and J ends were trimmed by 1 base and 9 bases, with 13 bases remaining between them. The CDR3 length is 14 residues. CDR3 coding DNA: TGTGCCAGCAGCCAAGCCCAGGGTTCCGGGCCCCAGCATTTT. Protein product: CASSQAQGSGPQHF.

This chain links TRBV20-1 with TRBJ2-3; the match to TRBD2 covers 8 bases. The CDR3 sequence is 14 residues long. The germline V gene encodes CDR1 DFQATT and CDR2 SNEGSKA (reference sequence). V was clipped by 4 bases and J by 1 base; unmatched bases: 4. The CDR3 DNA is TGCAGTGCTATCGGGACTAGGGGCACAGATACGCAGTATTTT. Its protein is CSAIGTRGTDTQYF.

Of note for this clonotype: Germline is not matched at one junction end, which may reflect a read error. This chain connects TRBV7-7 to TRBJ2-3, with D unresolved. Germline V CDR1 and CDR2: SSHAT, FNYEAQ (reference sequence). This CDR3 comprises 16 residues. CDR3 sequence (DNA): TGTGCTAGCAGCTTAGGTGTCGGCAGCAACACAGATACGCAGTATTTT. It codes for CASSLGVGSNTDTQYF.

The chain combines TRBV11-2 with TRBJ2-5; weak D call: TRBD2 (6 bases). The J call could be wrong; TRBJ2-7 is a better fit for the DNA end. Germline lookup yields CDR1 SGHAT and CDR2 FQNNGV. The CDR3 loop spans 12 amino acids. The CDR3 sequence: CASSLGGPEQYF. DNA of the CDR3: TGTGCCAGCAGCTTGGGGGGTCCCGAGCAGTACTTC.

This CDR3 reads CASMGTSGTIEQFF. The CDR3 region has the DNA TGTGCCAGCATGGGAACTAGCGGGACGATTGAGCAGTTCTTC. The chain has TRBV7-9 and TRBJ2-1; TRBD2 matches at 10 bases. CDR1 SEHNR and CDR2 FQNEAQ come from the germline V gene (reference sequence). This CDR3 has 14 residues. J gave up 9 bases and V 7 bases, and 9 bases lay outside the gene matches.

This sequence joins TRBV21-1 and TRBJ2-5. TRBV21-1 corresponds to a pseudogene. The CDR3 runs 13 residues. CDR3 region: CASSTISQETQYF. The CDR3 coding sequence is TGTGCCAGCAGCACAATCTCCCAAGAGACCCAGTACTTC.

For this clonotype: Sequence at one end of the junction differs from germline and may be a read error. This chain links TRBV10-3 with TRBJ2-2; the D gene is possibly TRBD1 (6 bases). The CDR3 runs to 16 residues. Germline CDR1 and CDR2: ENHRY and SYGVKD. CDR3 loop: CAISPQPGHTTRELFF. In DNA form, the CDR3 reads TGTGCCATCAGTCCTCAACCGGGACATACCACCAGGGAGCTGTTTTTT.

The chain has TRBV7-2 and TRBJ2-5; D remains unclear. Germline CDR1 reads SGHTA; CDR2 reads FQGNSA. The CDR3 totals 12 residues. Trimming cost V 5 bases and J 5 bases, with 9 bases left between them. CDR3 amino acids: CASSRILETQYF. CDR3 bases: TGTGCCAGCAGCCGGATTCTGGAGACCCAGTACTTC.

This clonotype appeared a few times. The CDR3 reads CSVAGFAEQYF. Here the CDR3 DNA reads TGCAGCGTTGCCGGCTTCGCCGAGCAGTACTTC. This chain connects TRBV29-1 to TRBJ2-7; D gene unclear. V lost 4 bases and J lost 6, with 10 bases in between. Germline V gene lookup returns CDR1 SQVTM and CDR2 ANQGSEA. The CDR3 extends over 11 amino acids.

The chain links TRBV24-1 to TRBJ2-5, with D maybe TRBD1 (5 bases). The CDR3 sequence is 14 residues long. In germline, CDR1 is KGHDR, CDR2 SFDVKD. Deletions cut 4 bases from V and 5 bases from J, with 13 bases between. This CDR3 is CATSEGRVQETQYF. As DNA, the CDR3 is TGTGCCACCAGTGAGGGCAGGGTACAGGAGACCCAGTACTTC.

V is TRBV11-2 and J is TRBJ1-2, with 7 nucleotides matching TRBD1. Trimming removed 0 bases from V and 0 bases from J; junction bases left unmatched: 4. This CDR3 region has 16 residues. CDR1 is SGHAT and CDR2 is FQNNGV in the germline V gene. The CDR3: CASSLDQDRANYGYTF. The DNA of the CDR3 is TGTGCCAGCAGCTTAGATCAAGACAGGGCTAACTATGGCTACACCTTC.

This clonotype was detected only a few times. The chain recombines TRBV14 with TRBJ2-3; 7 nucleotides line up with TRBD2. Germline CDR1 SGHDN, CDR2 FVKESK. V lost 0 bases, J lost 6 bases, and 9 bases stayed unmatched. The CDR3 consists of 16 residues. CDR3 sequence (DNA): TGTGCCAGCAGCCAAGATCAAGCGGGGTCATGGGATACGCAGTATTTT. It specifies CASSQDQAGSWDTQYF.

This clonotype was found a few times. The chain's CDR3 is CASSNKLGGLYGYTF. CDR3 bases: TGTGCCAGCAGCAATAAACTGGGGGGACTCTATGGCTACACCTTC. The chain combines TRBV11-2 with TRBJ1-2, with D possibly being TRBD1 (5 bases). The germline CDR1 and CDR2 sequences are SGHAT and FQNNGV. The V and J ends lost 5 bases and 4 bases respectively, with 17 bases between them. The CDR3 spans 15 residues.

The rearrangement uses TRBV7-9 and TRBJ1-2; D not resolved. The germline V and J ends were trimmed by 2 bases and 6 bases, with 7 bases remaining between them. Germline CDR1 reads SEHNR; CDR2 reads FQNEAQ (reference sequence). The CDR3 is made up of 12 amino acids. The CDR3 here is CASSLYTDGYTF. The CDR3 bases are TGTGCCAGCAGCTTATACACCGATGGCTACACCTTC.

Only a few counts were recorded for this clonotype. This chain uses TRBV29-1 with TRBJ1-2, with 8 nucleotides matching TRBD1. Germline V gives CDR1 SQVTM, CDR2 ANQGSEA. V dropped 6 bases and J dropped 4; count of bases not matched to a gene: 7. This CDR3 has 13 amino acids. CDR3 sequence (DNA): TGCAGCGTGTCGACAGGGGATTTCTATGGCTACACCTTC. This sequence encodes CSVSTGDFYGYTF. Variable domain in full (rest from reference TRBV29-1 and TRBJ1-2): SAVISQKPSRDICQRGTSLTIQCQVDSQVTMMFWYRQQPGQSLTLIATANQGSEATYESGFVIDKFPISRPNLTFSTLTVSNMSPEDSSIYLCSVSTGDFYGYTFGSGTRLTVV.

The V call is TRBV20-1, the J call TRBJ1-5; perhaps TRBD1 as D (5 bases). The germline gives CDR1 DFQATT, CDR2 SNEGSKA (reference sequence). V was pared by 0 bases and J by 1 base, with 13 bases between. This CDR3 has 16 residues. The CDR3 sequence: CSARDGGWLSNQPQHF. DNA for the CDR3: TGCAGTGCTAGAGATGGGGGATGGCTGAGCAATCAGCCCCAGCATTTT.

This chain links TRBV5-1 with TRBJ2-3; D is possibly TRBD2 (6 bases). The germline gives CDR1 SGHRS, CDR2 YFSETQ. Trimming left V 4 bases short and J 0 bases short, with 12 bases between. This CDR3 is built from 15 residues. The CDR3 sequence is CASSGRTGSTDTQYF. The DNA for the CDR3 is TGCGCCAGCAGCGGGAGGACGGGGAGCACAGATACGCAGTATTTT.

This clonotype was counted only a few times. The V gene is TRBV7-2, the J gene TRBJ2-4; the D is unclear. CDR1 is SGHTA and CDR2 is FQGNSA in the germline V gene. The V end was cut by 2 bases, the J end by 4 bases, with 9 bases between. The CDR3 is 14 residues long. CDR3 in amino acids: CASSLRDRKNIQYF. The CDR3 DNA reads TGTGCCAGCAGCTTACGAGACCGGAAAAACATTCAGTACTTC.

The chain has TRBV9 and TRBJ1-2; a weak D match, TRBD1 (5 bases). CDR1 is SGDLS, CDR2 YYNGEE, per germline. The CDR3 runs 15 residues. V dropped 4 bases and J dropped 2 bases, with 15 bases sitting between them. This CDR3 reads CASSLTGTENYGYTF. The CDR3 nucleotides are TGTGCCAGCAGCTTAACCGGGACGGAGAACTATGGCTACACCTTC.

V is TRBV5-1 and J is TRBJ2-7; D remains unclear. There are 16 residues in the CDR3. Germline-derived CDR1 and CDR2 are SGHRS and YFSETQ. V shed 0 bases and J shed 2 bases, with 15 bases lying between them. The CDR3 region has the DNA TGCGCCAGCAGCTTGGTTGGCTCCCCTGCCCCCTACGAGCAGTACTTC. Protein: CASSLVGSPAPYEQYF.

The CDR3 DNA is TGCGCCAGCAGCCCGGGCAGGGGTACAACTAATGAAAAACTGTTTTTT. It codes for CASSPGRGTTNEKLFF. The chain joins TRBV5-1 to TRBJ1-4, with D possibly matching TRBD1 (6 bases). The germline V gene has CDR1 SGHRS and CDR2 YFSETQ. Trimming removed 4 bases at V and 0 bases at J, with 13 bases between. This CDR3 region has 16 residues.